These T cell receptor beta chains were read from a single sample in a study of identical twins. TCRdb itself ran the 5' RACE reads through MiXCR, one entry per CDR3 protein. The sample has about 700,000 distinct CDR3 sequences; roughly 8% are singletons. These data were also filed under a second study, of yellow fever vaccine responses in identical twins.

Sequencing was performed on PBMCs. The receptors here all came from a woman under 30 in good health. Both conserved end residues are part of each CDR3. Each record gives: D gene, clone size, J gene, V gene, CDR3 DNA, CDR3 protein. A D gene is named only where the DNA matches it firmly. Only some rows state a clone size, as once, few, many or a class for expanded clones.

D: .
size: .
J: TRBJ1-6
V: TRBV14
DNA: TGTGCCAGCAGCCAAGATCTCTGGTCACCCCTCCACTTT
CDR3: CASSQDLWSPLHF

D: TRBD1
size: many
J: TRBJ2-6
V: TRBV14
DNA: TGTGCCAGCAGTATCTCAACAGGGGGCCCCTCGTCTGGGGCCAACGTCCTGACTTTC
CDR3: CASSISTGGPSSGANVLTF

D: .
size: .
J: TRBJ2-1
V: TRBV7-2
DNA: TGTGCCAGCAGCTCCGCGAGTTACAATGAGCAGTTCTTC
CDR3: CASSSASYNEQFF

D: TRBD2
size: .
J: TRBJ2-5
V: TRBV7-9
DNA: TGTGCCAGCAGCTTATCGGGGTCTAGCGGGGACCAAGAGACCCAGTACTTC
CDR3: CASSLSGSSGDQETQYF

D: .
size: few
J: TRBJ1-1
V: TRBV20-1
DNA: TGCAGTGCTAGAGGATTCGGAGGGATGAACACTGAAGCTTTCTTT
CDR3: CSARGFGGMNTEAFF

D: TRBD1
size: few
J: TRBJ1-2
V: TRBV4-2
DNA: TGTGCCAGCAGCCAAGAACAACGGGACAGAGCTAGGGGCTACACCTTC
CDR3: CASSQEQRDRARGYTF

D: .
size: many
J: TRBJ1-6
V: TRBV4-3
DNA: TGCGCCAGCAGCCAAGTGGTTGATTCACCCCTCCACTTT
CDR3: CASSQVVDSPLHF

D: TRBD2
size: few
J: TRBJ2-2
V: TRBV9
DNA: TGTGCCAGCAGCGTAATTTCCGGGACTACAAACACCGGGGAGCTGTTTTTT
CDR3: CASSVISGTTNTGELFF

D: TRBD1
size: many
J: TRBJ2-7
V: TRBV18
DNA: TGTGCCAGCTCACCACCGTCAGGGGGTATCACCTACGAGCAGTACTTC
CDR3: CASSPPSGGITYEQYF

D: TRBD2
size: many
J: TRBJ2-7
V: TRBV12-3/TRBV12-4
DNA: TGTGCCAGCAGTTTCGACGGGACTAGCGCCTTCTACGAGCAGTACTTC
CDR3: CASSFDGTSAFYEQYF

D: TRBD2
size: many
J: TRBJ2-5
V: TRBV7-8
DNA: TGTGCCAGCAGCTTAGTAGCGGGAGGATCAGAGACCCAGTACTTC
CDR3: CASSLVAGGSETQYF

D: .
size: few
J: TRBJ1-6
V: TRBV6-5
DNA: TGTGCCAGCAGTTACCGGGGGACTTCACCCCTCCACTTT
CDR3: CASSYRGTSPLHF

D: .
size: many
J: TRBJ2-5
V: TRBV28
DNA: TGTGCCAGCAGTTTGGCCGCGGGAGAGACCCAGTACTTC
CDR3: CASSLAAGETQYF

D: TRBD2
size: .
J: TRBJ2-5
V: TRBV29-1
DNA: TGCAGCGTTGCCACTAGCGGTGGGATGACCCAGTACTTC
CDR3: CSVATSGGMTQYF

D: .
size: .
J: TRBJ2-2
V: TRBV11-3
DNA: TGTGCCAGCAGCTTAGATCACGGGGAGCTGTTTTTT
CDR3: CASSLDHGELFF

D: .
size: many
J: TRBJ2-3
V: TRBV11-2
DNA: TGTGCCAGCTTAGGAGGGCTAGCTGCAGATACGCAGTATTTT
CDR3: CASLGGLAADTQYF

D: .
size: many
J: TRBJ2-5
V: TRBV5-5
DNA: TGTGCCAGCAGCTCTTCCGGGACCTTGTACTTC
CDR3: CASSSSGTLYF

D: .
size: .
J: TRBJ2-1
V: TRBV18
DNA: TGTGCCACCCCTGGCGGGAATAAAGAGTCCAATGAGCAGTTCTTC
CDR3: CATPGGNKESNEQFF

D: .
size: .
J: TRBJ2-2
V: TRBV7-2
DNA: TGTGCCAGCAGCAGCGGACCGACGGGGGCCGGGGAGCTGTTTTTT
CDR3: CASSSGPTGAGELFF

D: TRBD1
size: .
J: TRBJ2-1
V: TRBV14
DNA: TGTGCCAGCAGCCAGGTACAGGGGAGTAGGGCCTACAATGAGCAGTTCTTC
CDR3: CASSQVQGSRAYNEQFF

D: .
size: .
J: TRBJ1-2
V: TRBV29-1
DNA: TGCAGCGTAGGGACTCACTACACCTTC
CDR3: CSVGTHYTF

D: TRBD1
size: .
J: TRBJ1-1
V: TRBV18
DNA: TGTGCCAGCTCACCCGGGACAGGGGGCAAAGCTTTCTTT
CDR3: CASSPGTGGKAFF

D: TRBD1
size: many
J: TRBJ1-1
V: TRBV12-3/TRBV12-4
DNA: TGTGCCAGCAGTCCTTCGACAGGGGGCACTGAAGCTTTCTTT
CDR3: CASSPSTGGTEAFF

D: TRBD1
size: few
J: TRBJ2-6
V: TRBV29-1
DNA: TGCAGCGCTATACTTTTCCCGGGACAGACCATCACTGGGGCCAACGTCCTGACTTTC
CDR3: CSAILFPGQTITGANVLTF

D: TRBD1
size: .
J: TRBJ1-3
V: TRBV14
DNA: TGTGCCAGCAGCCCGCGGACAGGGGGCTTTGGAAACACCATATATTTT
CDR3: CASSPRTGGFGNTIYF

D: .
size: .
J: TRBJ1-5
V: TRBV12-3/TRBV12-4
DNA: TGTGCCAGCACCCTTGATCTTAGCAATCAGCCCCAGCATTTT
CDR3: CASTLDLSNQPQHF

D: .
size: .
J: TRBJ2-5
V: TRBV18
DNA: TGTGCCAGCTCGTTCGCCACAGGACACCAAGAGACCCAGTACTTC
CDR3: CASSFATGHQETQYF

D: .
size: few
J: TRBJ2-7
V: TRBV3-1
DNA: TGTGCCAGCAGCCAAGGGCTAGCGATATCATCCTACGAGCAGTACTTC
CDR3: CASSQGLAISSYEQYF

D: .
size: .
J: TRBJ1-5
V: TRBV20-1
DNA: TGCAGTGCAGGACTCGGCGCCAATCAGCCCCAGCATTTT
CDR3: CSAGLGANQPQHF

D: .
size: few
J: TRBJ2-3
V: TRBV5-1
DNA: TGCGCCAGCAGCTGGAAGGGGGGGACAGATACGCAGTATTTT
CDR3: CASSWKGGTDTQYF

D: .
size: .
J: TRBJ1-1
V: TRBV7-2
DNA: TGTGCCAGCGGTGGACAGATGAACACTGAAGCTTTCTTT
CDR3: CASGGQMNTEAFF

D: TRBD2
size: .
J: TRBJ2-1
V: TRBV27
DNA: TGTGCCAGCAGTTTTTCGGGGGGGGGTTACAATGAGCAGTTCTTC
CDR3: CASSFSGGGYNEQFF

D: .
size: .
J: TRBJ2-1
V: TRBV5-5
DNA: TGTGCCAGCAGCCCTGGACCCGCCTGCAATGAGCAGTTCTTC
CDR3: CASSPGPACNEQFF

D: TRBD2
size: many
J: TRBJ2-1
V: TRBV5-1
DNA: TGCGCCAGCAGTCCGACTAGCGGGAATCTTGAGCAGTTCTTC
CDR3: CASSPTSGNLEQFF

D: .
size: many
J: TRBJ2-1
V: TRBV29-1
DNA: TGCAGCGTTCGGACCCAAACGTACAATGAGCAGTTCTTC
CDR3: CSVRTQTYNEQFF

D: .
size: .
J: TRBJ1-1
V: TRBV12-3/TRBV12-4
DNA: TGTGCCAGCAGTCGTACTAGAATGAACACTGAAGCTTTCTTT
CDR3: CASSRTRMNTEAFF

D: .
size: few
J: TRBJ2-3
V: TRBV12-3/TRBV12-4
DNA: TGTGCCAGCAGACCCCCGAATAGGTTAGCTAAAGATACGCAGTATTTT
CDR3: CASRPPNRLAKDTQYF

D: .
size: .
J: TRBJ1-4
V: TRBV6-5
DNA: TGTGCCAGCAGTTACGGGCAAGCTAATGAAAAACTGTTTTTT
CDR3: CASSYGQANEKLFF

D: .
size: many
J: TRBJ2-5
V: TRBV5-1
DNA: TGCGCCAGCAGCTTGGTGGGGACGGAAGAGACCCAGTACTTC
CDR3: CASSLVGTEETQYF

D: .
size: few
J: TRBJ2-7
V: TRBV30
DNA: TGTGCCTGGAGGCCTGGGCCATCAAGGAGCTCCTACGAGCAGTACTTC
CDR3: CAWRPGPSRSSYEQYF

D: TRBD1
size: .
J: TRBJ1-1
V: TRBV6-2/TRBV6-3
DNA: TGTGCCAGCAATACAGGGGTATCGGCTTTCTTT
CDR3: CASNTGVSAFF

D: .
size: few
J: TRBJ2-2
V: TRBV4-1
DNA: TGCGCCAGCAGCCAAGATTTTGGTACCGGGGAGCTGTTTTTT
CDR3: CASSQDFGTGELFF

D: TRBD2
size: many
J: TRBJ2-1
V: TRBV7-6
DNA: TGTGCCAGCAGCTTAGGACTAGCGTTATCGAGCTCCTACAATGAGCAGTTCTTC
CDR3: CASSLGLALSSSYNEQFF

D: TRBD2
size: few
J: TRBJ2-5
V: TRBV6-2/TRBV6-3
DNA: TGTGCCAGCAGTTACTCCCACTCTAGCGGGAAGGGTGAGACCCAGTACTTC
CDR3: CASSYSHSSGKGETQYF

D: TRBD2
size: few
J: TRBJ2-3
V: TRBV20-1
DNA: TGCAGTGCTCCCCGCCGGACTAGCGGGACAGATACGCAGTATTTT
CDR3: CSAPRRTSGTDTQYF

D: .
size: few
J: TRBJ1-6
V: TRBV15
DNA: TGTGCCACCAGCAGAGATCCCGGGGGAATAAATTCACCCCTCCACTTT
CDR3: CATSRDPGGINSPLHF

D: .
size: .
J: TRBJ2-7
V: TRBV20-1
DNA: TGCAGTGCTAGAGATCCCCGGACTACCTACGAGCAGTACTTC
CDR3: CSARDPRTTYEQYF

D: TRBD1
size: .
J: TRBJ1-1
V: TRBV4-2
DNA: TGTGCCAGCAGCCTTGGACAGGGGAGAATCCGGAACACTGAAGCTTTCTTT
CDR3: CASSLGQGRIRNTEAFF

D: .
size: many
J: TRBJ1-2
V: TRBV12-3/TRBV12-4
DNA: TGTGCCAGCAGTTTGATGGGTGGCTATGGCTACACCTTC
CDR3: CASSLMGGYGYTF

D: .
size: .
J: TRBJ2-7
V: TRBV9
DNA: TGTGCCAGCAGCGTAGGTGCGGGCTACGAGCAGTACTTC
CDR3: CASSVGAGYEQYF

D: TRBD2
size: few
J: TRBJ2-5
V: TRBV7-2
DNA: TGTGCCAGCAGCCCTGCACGGGGGGTCAGGACCCAGTACTTC
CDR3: CASSPARGVRTQYF

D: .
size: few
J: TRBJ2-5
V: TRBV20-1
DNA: TGCAGTGCTGGAGACTCTGGGACGGGTCAAGAGACCCAGTACTTC
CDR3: CSAGDSGTGQETQYF

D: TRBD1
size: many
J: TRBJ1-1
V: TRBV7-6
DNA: TGCGCCAGCAGCCTGGGACAGGGCACTGAAGCTTTCTTT
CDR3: CASSLGQGTEAFF